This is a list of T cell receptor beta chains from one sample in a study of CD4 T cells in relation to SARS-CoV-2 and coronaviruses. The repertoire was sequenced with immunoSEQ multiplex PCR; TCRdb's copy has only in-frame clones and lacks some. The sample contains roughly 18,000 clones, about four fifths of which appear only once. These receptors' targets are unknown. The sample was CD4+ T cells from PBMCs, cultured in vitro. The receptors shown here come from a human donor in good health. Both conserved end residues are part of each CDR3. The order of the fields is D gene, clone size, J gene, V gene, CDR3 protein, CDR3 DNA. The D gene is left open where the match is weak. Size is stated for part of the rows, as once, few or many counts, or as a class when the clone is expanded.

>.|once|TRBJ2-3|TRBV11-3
CASSLSSGTDTQYF
TGTGCCAGCAGCTTAAGCTCAGGGACAGATACGCAGTATTTT
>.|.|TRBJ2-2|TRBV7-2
CASIHNRASNTGELFF
TGTGCCAGCATCCATAACCGGGCCTCGAACACCGGGGAGCTGTTTTTT
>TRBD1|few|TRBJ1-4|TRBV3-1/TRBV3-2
CASSQDRGPEKLFF
TGTGCCAGCAGCCAAGACAGGGGGCCTGAAAAACTGTTTTTT
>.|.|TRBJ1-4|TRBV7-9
CASSLVAGENEKLFF
TGTGCCAGCAGCTTAGTGGCAGGCGAAAATGAAAAACTGTTTTTT
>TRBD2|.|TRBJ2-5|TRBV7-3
CASSAGTSGRETQYF
TGTGCCAGCAGCGCCGGGACTAGCGGGAGAGAGACCCAGTACTTC
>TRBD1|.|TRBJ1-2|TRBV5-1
CASSPDRANYGYTF
TGCGCCAGCAGCCCCGACAGGGCTAACTATGGCTACACCTTC
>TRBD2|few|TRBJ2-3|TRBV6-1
CASSDSLGAGRTDTQYF
TGTGCCAGCAGTGATTCCTTGGGAGCGGGGCGAACAGATACGCAGTATTTT
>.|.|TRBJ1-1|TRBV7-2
CASSLAGLNTEAFF
TGTGCCAGCAGCTTAGCTGGGCTGAACACTGAAGCTTTCTTT
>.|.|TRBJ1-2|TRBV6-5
CATLLSYGYTF
TGTGCCACCCTATTAAGTTATGGCTACACCTTC
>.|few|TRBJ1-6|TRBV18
CATQSGTYNSPLHF
TGTGCCACCCAATCTGGAACTTATAATTCACCCCTCCACTTT
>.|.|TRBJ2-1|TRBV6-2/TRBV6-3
CASSQTGQREQFF
TGTGCCAGCAGTCAAACAGGGCAGCGTGAGCAGTTCTTC
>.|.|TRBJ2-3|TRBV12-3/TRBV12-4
CASTTWVDTQYF
TGTGCCAGCACCACCTGGGTAGATACGCAGTATTTT
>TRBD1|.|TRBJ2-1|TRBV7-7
CASSLGQGKLSRQFF
TGTGCTAGCAGCTTAGGACAGGGCAAGCTGAGCAGGCAGTTCTTC
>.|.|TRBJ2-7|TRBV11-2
CASSLAAGGIYEQYF
TGTGCCAGCAGCCTGGCAGCGGGTGGAATTTACGAGCAGTACTTC
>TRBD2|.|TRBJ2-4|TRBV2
CATKVEREGRGSKNIQYF
TGTGCCACCAAGGTGGAGCGGGAGGGCCGGGGGTCCAAAAACATTCAGTACTTC
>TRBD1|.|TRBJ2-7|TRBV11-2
CASSLDRGLVEQYF
TGTGCCAGCAGCTTAGACAGGGGGCTAGTCGAGCAGTACTTC
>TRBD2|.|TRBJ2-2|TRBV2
CASIVASGVGELFF
TGTGCCAGCATAGTGGCTAGCGGGGTTGGGGAGCTGTTTTTT
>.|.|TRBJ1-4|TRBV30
CAWRSRGREKLFF
TGTGCCTGGAGAAGCAGGGGCAGAGAAAAACTGTTTTTT
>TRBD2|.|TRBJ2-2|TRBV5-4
CASSLGTSGTNTGELFF
TGTGCCAGCAGCTTAGGGACTAGCGGAACGAACACCGGGGAGCTGTTTTTT
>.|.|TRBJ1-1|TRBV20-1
CSAPGPIEAFF
TGCAGTGCTCCGGGACCGATTGAAGCTTTCTTT